This T cell receptor (beta chain) is from a study of T-cell reconstitution after alpha-beta-depleted transplantation in children. For TCRbeta, the library was prepared with unique molecular identifiers. TCRdb itself ran the PCR reads through MiXCR, one entry per CDR3 protein. The table lists over 150,000 distinct CDR3 sequences, about 6% of them singletons. This CDR3 comprises 17 residues. Trimming shortened V by 4 bases and J by 0 bases, and 16 bases separated the two germline ends. The germline V gene encodes CDR1 MDHEN and CDR2 SYDVKM. Study-level findings and limits: T-cell counts and diversity were attributed mostly to newly produced T cells one year after transplant. Alpha-beta T cells about two months after transplant reportedly derived from several hundred expanded graft clones. Surviving recipient T cells and thymic progenitors produced the high day-60 TCRbeta diversity seen in some patients.

At least ten counts were recorded for this clonotype. Its specificity is unknown. The TCR was taken from a girl less than two years old with combined immunodeficiency, due to receive a stem cell transplant. Sequenced here: PBMCs, sampled before TCRalphabeta/CD19-depleted stem cell transplant. This chain uses TRBV28 with TRBJ2-1; tentatively, D is TRBD2 (6 bases). The CDR3 loop reads CASSSILRERSYNEQFF. The CDR3 nucleotides are TGTGCCAGCAGTTCCATCTTACGGGAGCGCTCCTACAATGAGCAGTTCTTC.